The sequence of this TCR beta chain was determined in a study of PD-1 blockade in classical Hodgkin lymphoma. About the study: Nivolumab dosed at 3 mg/kg went to patients intravenously every 2 weeks.

Broader study findings: The study found that TCR diversity rose significantly by C4D1 in CD4+ but not CD8+ cells. Newly diagnosed patients were reported to start with lower TCR diversity than healthy donors. Prior to therapy, complete responders displayed diversity much like that of newly diagnosed patients.

Remarks on this clone: Its target is unknown.

Relapses following autologous stem cell transplantation were seen in all patients, with brentuximab vedotin exposure varying. Method: immunoSEQ multiplex PCR; TCRdb's copy keeps in-frame clones and lacks some. The table lists about 10,000 clones, approximately 72% of them singletons. The CDR3 runs 17 residues. Per germline, CDR1 SGDLS and CDR2 YYNGEE. The V and J ends lost 0 bases and 1 base respectively, with 11 bases between them. The chain joins TRBV9 to TRBJ1-6; D not certain. The sequencing used peripheral blood mononuclear cells (PBMCs), collected at baseline. The receptor was isolated from a human donor with classical Hodgkin lymphoma. CDR3 nucleotide sequence: TGTGCCAGCAGCGTAGGGATTAAGGCATCCTATAATTCACCCCTCCACTTT. This sequence encodes CASSVGIKASYNSPLHF.